This T cell receptor (beta chain) was captured by sequencing in a study of blood T cell repertoires in COVID-19. This clone has a handful of counts. This table comes from immunoSEQ multiplex PCR, and its TCRdb copy is limited to in-frame clones, with some not included. Of about 160,000 clones detected, 80% to 85% appear once; the ten largest clones hold around 8.4%. Trimming cost V 5 bases and J 4 bases, with 20 bases left between them. Germline V gene data show CDR1 as MNHEY and CDR2 as SVGEGT. The CDR3 extends over 16 amino acids. The V and J genes are TRBV6-2 or TRBV6-3 and TRBJ1-1, with D hard to call. Sequences were obtained from peripheral blood. The clonotype was recovered from a woman of 80 years or more with active or convalescent COVID-19. CDR3 nucleotides: TGTGCCAGCAGTACCATCGACGCTGGGAGGACCACTGAAGCTTTCTTT. Translation: CASSTIDAGRTTEAFF.